The 25 T cell receptor beta chains reported below all come from one sample, sequenced in a study of T cell responses to AZD1222 COVID-19 vaccine. Only in-frame clones appear in the TCRdb table, and some are missing; sequencing was by immunoSEQ multiplex PCR. Altogether around 140,000 clones are present, about nine tenths being singletons, with the ten largest covering 6.9%. Sequencing used peripheral blood, obtained on day 0 of AZD1222 vaccination. These receptors were taken from an adult in good health.

This chain uses TRBV28 with TRBJ2-7, with 12 bases lining up with TRBD1. The V gene end was trimmed by 5 bases and the J gene end by 4 bases; junction bases not matched to a gene: 9. Germline lookup yields CDR1 MDHEN and CDR2 SYDVKM. This CDR3 spans 16 amino acids. CDR3 in DNA: TGTGCCAGCAGTACAGCGGGACAGGGGGCTGGGTACGAGCAGTACTTC. This encodes CASSTAGQGAGYEQYF.

This clone is a singleton in its sample. The chain carries TRBV12-3 or TRBV12-4 and TRBJ1-1; no clear D. Trimming removed 3 bases from V and 1 base from J, with 6 bases in between. The CDR3 consists of 13 residues. CDR3 DNA: TGTGCCAGCAGTTTGAGAGAGAACACTGAAGCTTTCTTT. Translation gives CASSLRENTEAFF.

For the CDR3, the DNA is TGTGCCAGCAGGACGGAGGATGCCTACGAGCAGTACTTC. Translated, it gives CASRTEDAYEQYF. The chain joins TRBV12-3 or TRBV12-4 to TRBJ2-7; D might be TRBD2 (5 bases). V lost 6 bases and J lost 2, with 11 bases in between. The CDR3 loop spans 13 amino acids.

The chain links TRBV3-1 (or the pseudogene TRBV3-2) to TRBJ1-2; the D gene is possibly TRBD1 (5 bases). Looked up from germline, CDR1 is LGHDT and CDR2 is YNNKEL (reference sequence). The V end lost 1 base, the J end lost 1 base, and 10 bases lay between the germline ends. The CDR3 loop spans 15 amino acids. The CDR3 spells CASSQVGANNYGYTF. The CDR3 DNA sequence: TGTGCCAGCAGCCAAGTCGGGGCAAATAACTATGGCTACACCTTC.

This chain uses TRBV28 with TRBJ2-3; D not certain. The CDR3 runs to 15 residues. V lost 3 bases, J lost 0 bases, and 10 bases lay in between. From germline, CDR1 is MDHEN and CDR2 SYDVKM. The CDR3 DNA reads TGTGCCAGCAGTTTGTGGGCTGAAAGCACAGATACGCAGTATTTT. Encoded protein: CASSLWAESTDTQYF.

This clone was picked up one time. V usage is TRBV12-3 or TRBV12-4 and J usage is TRBJ2-7; D gene ambiguous. The ends were cut back, 0 bases at V and 11 bases at J, with 8 bases in the middle. This CDR3 region has 11 residues. The CDR3 DNA sequence: TGTGCCAGCAGTTTAGCCGGGCAAGAGTACTTC. This gives the protein CASSLAGQEYF.

The chain links TRBV5-5 to TRBJ2-2, with 10 bases identical to TRBD1. The length of the CDR3 is 15 residues. In germline, CDR1 is SGHKS, CDR2 YYEKEE (reference sequence). V shed 3 bases, J shed 7 bases, and the junction held 6 bases outside the gene matches. CDR3 amino acids: CASSWGQGRHGELFF. CDR3 nucleotides: TGTGCCAGCAGCTGGGGACAGGGGAGACACGGGGAGCTGTTTTTT.

The chain is built from TRBV10-2 and TRBJ1-1; possibly TRBD1 for D (5 bases). CDR3 size: 13 residues. V gave up 6 bases and J gave up 2 bases, with 10 bases separating them. Germline V gives CDR1 WSHSY, CDR2 SAAADI. CDR3 bases: TGCGCCAGCAGGTCTCAGGGAAACACTGAAGCTTTCTTT. It encodes CASRSQGNTEAFF.

The chain links TRBV28 to TRBJ2-7; 7 bases line up with TRBD1. In germline, CDR1 is MDHEN, CDR2 SYDVKM. CDR3 length: 12 residues. J was trimmed by 2 bases and V by 8 bases; bases with no gene match: 3. DNA of the CDR3: TGTGCCAGCCGACAGGGAGCCTACGAGCAGTACTTC. This codes for CASRQGAYEQYF.

About this clone: Different DNA sequences within this sample yield the same CDR3. The chain couples TRBV9 to TRBJ1-1; D perhaps matches TRBD1 (5 bases). CDR3 length: 13 residues. V dropped 1 base and J dropped 1 base, with 5 bases sitting between them. Germline-derived CDR1 and CDR2 are SGDLS and YYNGEE. For the CDR3, the DNA is TGTGCCAGCAGCGTAACAGGGAACACTGAAGCTTTCTTT. Translation: CASSVTGNTEAFF.

This rearrangement joins TRBV27 to TRBJ1-3; D unresolved. Germline-derived CDR1 and CDR2 are MNHEY and SMNVEV (reference sequence). Trimming pared 2 bases from V and 2 bases from J, leaving 4 bases between. The CDR3 sequence is 13 residues long. The chain's CDR3 is CASSLEAGNTIYF. CDR3 nucleotides: TGTGCCAGCAGTTTAGAGGCTGGAAACACCATATATTTT.

The chain recombines TRBV4-1 with TRBJ2-1; possibly TRBD2 for D (6 bases). Germline loops: CDR1 MGHRA, CDR2 YSYEKL. V was trimmed by 2 bases and J by 6 bases, leaving 14 bases between them. This CDR3 is built from 15 residues. The CDR3 region has the DNA TGCGCCAGCAGCCAAACCGGGACTGCGACCAATGAGCAGTTCTTC. Translated: CASSQTGTATNEQFF.

J is TRBJ2-5 and V is TRBV5-1; D is unclear. V was trimmed by 2 bases and J by 5 bases, leaving 10 bases between them. CDR1 is SGHRS, CDR2 YFSETQ, per germline. The CDR3 loop spans 13 amino acids. CDR3 loop: CASSLIARETQYF. The CDR3 nucleotides are TGCGCCAGCAGCTTAATAGCACGGGAGACCCAGTACTTC.

With regard to this clone: Germline is not matched at one junction end, which may reflect a read error. The chain has TRBV7-7 and TRBJ2-1; 8 nucleotides agree with TRBD1. There are 15 residues in the CDR3. Germline values: CDR1 SSHAT, CDR2 FNYEAQ (reference sequence). The CDR3 loop reads CASSLGQGVKNEQFF. DNA of the CDR3: TGTGCTAGCAGCCTCGGACAGGGAGTTAAGAATGAGCAGTTCTTC.

The chain is built from TRBV6-5 and TRBJ1-1, with D possibly TRBD1 on 5 matching bases. The length of the CDR3 is 13 residues. In germline, CDR1 is MNHEY, CDR2 SVGAGI. Trimming stripped 4 bases from V and 3 bases from J, with 9 bases between. The CDR3 is CASSLRGDTEAFF. The CDR3 DNA sequence: TGTGCCAGCAGTTTGAGGGGTGACACTGAAGCTTTCTTT.

The chain employs TRBV7-2 and TRBJ2-5; 8 nucleotides align to TRBD1. This CDR3 has 14 amino acids. Germline-derived CDR1 and CDR2 are SGHTA and FQGNSA. The trim removed 5 bases at V and 2 bases at J, leaving 4 bases unmatched. The DNA for the CDR3 is TGTGCCAGCAGCCAATACAGGGGGCAAGAGACCCAGTACTTC. Its translation is CASSQYRGQETQYF.

The V call is TRBV6-5, the J call TRBJ2-1, with TRBD2 matching 7 bases. This CDR3 is built from 15 residues. After removal of 3 bases from V and 6 bases from J, the junction contained 8 bases not matched to a gene. Per germline, CDR1 MNHEY and CDR2 SVGAGI. CDR3 in DNA: TGTGCCAGCAGTTATCCGGGGGGAACTCTCAATGAGCAGTTCTTC. Protein: CASSYPGGTLNEQFF.

The CDR3 nucleotides read TGTGCCTGGGCGGGCCGAGGGACAGATACGCAGTATTTT. Translation gives CAWAGRGTDTQYF. The V and J genes are TRBV30 and TRBJ2-3, with D maybe TRBD2 (5 bases). V lost 5 bases to trimming and J lost 3 bases, with 12 bases between them. CDR1 is GTSNPN and CDR2 is SVGIG in the germline V gene (reference sequence). The CDR3 is 13 amino acids.

V usage is TRBV5-6 and J usage is TRBJ1-4; 7 bases match TRBD1. The CDR3 has 13 residues. Germline trimming cut 2 bases from V and 8 bases from J; bases unmatched to any gene: 3. Germline-derived CDR1 and CDR2 are SGHDT and YYEEEE. This CDR3 reads CASSFTGEEKLFF. CDR3 bases: TGTGCCAGCAGCTTTACAGGGGAAGAAAAACTGTTTTTT. Using reference TRBV5-6 and TRBJ1-4 for the parts outside the CDR3, the full variable domain is DAGVTQSPTHLIKTRGQQVTLRCSPKSGHDTVSWYQQALGQGPQFIFQYYEEEERQRGNFPDRFSGHQFPNYSSELNVNALLLGDSALYLCASSFTGEEKLFFGSGTQLSVL.

The rearrangement links TRBV2 to TRBJ2-7; 7 positions agree with TRBD2. CDR1 SNHLY and CDR2 FYNNEI come from the germline V gene. V trimming: 2 bases; J trimming: 2 bases; junction bases outside the gene matches: 6. This CDR3 contains 15 residues. CDR3 DNA sequence: TGTGCCAGCAGTGAACGGCGGGGGATGACCTACGAGCAGTACTTC. This translates into CASSERRGMTYEQYF.

The chain recombines TRBV7-3 with TRBJ2-1, with D possibly matching TRBD2 (6 bases). V lost 6 bases and J 0 bases, leaving 15 bases between the germline ends. Germline CDR1 is SGHTA and CDR2 is FQGTGA. This CDR3 is 16 amino acids long. The CDR3 sequence: CASSRRAGSSYNEQFF. The DNA of the CDR3 is TGTGCCAGCAGTCGACGAGCGGGCAGCTCCTACAATGAGCAGTTCTTC.

V gene TRBV19 combines with J gene TRBJ1-1; D remains ambiguous. There are 14 residues in the CDR3. Trimming took off 5 bases at V and 6 bases at J, with 16 bases between the two ends. Germline V gene data show CDR1 as LNHDA and CDR2 as SQIVND (reference sequence). CDR3 nucleotides: TGTGCCAGTAGTCGTGAGGGAGGTATTGCTGAAGCTTTCTTT. Its translation: CASSREGGIAEAFF.

V and J are TRBV9 and TRBJ2-3; D could derive from TRBD1 or TRBD2 (6 bases each). Per the germline V gene, CDR1 is SGDLS and CDR2 is YYNGEE. V lost 7 bases, J lost 8 bases, and 20 bases lay in between. CDR3 length: 14 amino acids. Written as DNA, the CDR3 is TGTGCCAGCGGGAGTAGTAGGGGGGAGAGTACGCAGTATTTT. This gives the protein CASGSSRGESTQYF.

The gene calls are TRBV29-1 and TRBJ1-1; no reliable D call. Germline lookup yields CDR1 SQVTM and CDR2 ANQGSEA. V lost 5 bases to trimming and J lost 6 bases, with 10 bases between them. This CDR3 has 11 residues. CDR3 sequence reads: CSVKGDPEAFF. The CDR3 bases are TGCAGCGTTAAGGGTGACCCTGAAGCTTTCTTT.

This chain links TRBV14 with TRBJ2-2, with D possibly TRBD2 on 5 matching bases. V was clipped by 1 base and J by 6 bases, with 15 bases between them. There are 16 residues in the CDR3. The V gene's germline CDR1 is SGHDN and CDR2 FVKESK. Here the CDR3 reads CASSQASNLVSGELFF. The CDR3 region has the DNA TGTGCCAGCAGCCAAGCTAGCAATCTTGTCTCCGGGGAGCTGTTTTTT.